A single T cell receptor beta chain is shown here with its context. Its antigen remains unidentified. These data originate in a study of T cells after yellow fever vaccination. V dropped 4 bases and J dropped 4; count of bases not matched to a gene: 3. Looked up from germline, CDR1 is ENHRY and CDR2 is SYGVKD. CDR3 size: 13 residues. General observations from the study: At 95% to 97% for CD4 and approximately 88% for CD8, most primary-vaccination clones showed up again after the booster.

Conversion of TCR transcripts into cDNA relied on 5'RACE template switching, which added a universal primer site and UMIs. TCRdb re-derived calls from the 5' RACE reads in MiXCR, one entry per CDR3 protein. The sample shows under 400,000 distinct CDR3 sequences, roughly 12% of them seen only once. Here the sequenced sample was PBMCs, taken on the day of the first yellow fever vaccination. The TCR comes from a man aged 18 to 29 who received the YFV17D yellow fever vaccine. The chain uses TRBV10-3 and TRBJ1-2, with 7 nucleotides matching TRBD1. The CDR3 spells CAISAGQPYGYTF. CDR3 nucleotides: TGTGCCATCAGTGCGGGACAGCCCTATGGCTACACCTTC.